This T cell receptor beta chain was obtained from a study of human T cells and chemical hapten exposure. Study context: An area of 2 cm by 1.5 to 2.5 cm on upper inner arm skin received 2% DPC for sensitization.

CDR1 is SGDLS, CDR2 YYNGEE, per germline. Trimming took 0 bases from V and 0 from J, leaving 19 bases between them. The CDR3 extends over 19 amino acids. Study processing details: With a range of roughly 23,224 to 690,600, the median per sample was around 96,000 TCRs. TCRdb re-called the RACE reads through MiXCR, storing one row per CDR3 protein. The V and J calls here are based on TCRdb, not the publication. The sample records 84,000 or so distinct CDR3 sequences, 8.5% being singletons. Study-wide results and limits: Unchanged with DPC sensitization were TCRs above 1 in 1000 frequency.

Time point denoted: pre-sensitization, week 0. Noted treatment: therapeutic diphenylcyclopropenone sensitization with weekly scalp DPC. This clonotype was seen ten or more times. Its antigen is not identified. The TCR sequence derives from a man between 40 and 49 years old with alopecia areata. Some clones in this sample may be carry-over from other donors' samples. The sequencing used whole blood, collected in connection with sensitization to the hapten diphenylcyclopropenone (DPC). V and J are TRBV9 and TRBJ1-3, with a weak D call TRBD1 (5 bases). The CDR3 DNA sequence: TGTGCCAGCAGCGTAGCTTCCGGGACTATTATCAGCTCTGGAAACACCATATATTTT. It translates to CASSVASGTIISSGNTIYF.